The text below deals with one TCR beta chain. This sample is part of a study of blood T cell repertoires in COVID-19. V lost 8 bases and J lost 4; bases outside the gene matches: 18. Germline CDR1 MGHRA, CDR2 YSYEKL. The CDR3 spans 17 residues. Generated by immunoSEQ multiplex PCR, the TCRdb table keeps only in-frame clones and is missing some. Of a few hundred thousand clones listed, about 87% are singletons. The chain recombines TRBV4-1 with TRBJ2-3; 7 bases are a match to TRBD1. This sequence was found in a man under 40 who had recovered from COVID-19. What was sequenced was PBMCs or T cells enriched from blood (not recorded which). The CDR3 nucleotides are TGCGCCAGCCGCGACCTAGACAGGGCGGACCCGTCAGATACGCAGTATTTT. Translation: CASRDLDRADPSDTQYF.